The clone carrying this TCR beta chain was counted a single time. These data belong to a study of T cells in Graves' hyperthyroidism and ophthalmopathy. TCR beta CDR3 regions were amplified from RNA. During a first-round RT-PCR of the TCR CDR3, the HTBI primer set was used. TCRdb recomputed calls from the multiplex PCR reads with MiXCR, one row per CDR3 protein. The repertoire has around 350,000 distinct CDR3 sequences, more than 12% of them found once; the top ten carry around 20%. The CDR3 consists of 15 residues. V was clipped by 1 base and J by 7 bases; unmatched bases: 3. The germline CDR1 and CDR2 sequences are LGHDT and YNNKEL (reference sequence).

The sample was blood. The genes are TRBV3-1 and TRBJ2-1, with 11 positions matching TRBD2. The source of this sequence is a woman in her 30s with Graves' ophthalmopathy. The CDR3 sequence: CASSQVVAGGNEQFF. DNA for the CDR3: TGTGCCAGCAGCCAAGTGGTAGCGGGGGGGAATGAGCAGTTCTTC.